This T cell receptor beta chain was sequenced in a study of T-cell memory formation after mild COVID-19. This clonotype was recorded a few times. Its antigen is still unknown. MiXCR, applied by TCRdb to the 5' RACE reads, yields one record per CDR3 protein. The table shows around 210,000 distinct CDR3 sequences, with over 7.5% occurring only once. Study-level points and caveats: Memory cells collected pre-infection included some clones that later responded, suggesting cross-reactive memory joined.

Germline V gene data show CDR1 as LGHNA and CDR2 as YSLEER. Trimming at V came to 5 bases and at J to 1 base, leaving 8 bases not matched to a gene. The CDR3 extends over 16 amino acids. The V call is TRBV4-3, the J call TRBJ2-1; TRBD2 aligns across 7 bases. This TCR was sampled from a man aged 18 to 29 who had mild COVID-19 (a few samples of this study predate the infection). Cell type and time point are not known. Sequencing used PBMCs or a T cell subset sorted from them (not recorded which). CDR3 nucleotide sequence: TGCGCCAGCAGCGCCCAGGCGGGGGAATCCTACAATGAGCAGTTCTTC. Translated, it gives CASSAQAGESYNEQFF.